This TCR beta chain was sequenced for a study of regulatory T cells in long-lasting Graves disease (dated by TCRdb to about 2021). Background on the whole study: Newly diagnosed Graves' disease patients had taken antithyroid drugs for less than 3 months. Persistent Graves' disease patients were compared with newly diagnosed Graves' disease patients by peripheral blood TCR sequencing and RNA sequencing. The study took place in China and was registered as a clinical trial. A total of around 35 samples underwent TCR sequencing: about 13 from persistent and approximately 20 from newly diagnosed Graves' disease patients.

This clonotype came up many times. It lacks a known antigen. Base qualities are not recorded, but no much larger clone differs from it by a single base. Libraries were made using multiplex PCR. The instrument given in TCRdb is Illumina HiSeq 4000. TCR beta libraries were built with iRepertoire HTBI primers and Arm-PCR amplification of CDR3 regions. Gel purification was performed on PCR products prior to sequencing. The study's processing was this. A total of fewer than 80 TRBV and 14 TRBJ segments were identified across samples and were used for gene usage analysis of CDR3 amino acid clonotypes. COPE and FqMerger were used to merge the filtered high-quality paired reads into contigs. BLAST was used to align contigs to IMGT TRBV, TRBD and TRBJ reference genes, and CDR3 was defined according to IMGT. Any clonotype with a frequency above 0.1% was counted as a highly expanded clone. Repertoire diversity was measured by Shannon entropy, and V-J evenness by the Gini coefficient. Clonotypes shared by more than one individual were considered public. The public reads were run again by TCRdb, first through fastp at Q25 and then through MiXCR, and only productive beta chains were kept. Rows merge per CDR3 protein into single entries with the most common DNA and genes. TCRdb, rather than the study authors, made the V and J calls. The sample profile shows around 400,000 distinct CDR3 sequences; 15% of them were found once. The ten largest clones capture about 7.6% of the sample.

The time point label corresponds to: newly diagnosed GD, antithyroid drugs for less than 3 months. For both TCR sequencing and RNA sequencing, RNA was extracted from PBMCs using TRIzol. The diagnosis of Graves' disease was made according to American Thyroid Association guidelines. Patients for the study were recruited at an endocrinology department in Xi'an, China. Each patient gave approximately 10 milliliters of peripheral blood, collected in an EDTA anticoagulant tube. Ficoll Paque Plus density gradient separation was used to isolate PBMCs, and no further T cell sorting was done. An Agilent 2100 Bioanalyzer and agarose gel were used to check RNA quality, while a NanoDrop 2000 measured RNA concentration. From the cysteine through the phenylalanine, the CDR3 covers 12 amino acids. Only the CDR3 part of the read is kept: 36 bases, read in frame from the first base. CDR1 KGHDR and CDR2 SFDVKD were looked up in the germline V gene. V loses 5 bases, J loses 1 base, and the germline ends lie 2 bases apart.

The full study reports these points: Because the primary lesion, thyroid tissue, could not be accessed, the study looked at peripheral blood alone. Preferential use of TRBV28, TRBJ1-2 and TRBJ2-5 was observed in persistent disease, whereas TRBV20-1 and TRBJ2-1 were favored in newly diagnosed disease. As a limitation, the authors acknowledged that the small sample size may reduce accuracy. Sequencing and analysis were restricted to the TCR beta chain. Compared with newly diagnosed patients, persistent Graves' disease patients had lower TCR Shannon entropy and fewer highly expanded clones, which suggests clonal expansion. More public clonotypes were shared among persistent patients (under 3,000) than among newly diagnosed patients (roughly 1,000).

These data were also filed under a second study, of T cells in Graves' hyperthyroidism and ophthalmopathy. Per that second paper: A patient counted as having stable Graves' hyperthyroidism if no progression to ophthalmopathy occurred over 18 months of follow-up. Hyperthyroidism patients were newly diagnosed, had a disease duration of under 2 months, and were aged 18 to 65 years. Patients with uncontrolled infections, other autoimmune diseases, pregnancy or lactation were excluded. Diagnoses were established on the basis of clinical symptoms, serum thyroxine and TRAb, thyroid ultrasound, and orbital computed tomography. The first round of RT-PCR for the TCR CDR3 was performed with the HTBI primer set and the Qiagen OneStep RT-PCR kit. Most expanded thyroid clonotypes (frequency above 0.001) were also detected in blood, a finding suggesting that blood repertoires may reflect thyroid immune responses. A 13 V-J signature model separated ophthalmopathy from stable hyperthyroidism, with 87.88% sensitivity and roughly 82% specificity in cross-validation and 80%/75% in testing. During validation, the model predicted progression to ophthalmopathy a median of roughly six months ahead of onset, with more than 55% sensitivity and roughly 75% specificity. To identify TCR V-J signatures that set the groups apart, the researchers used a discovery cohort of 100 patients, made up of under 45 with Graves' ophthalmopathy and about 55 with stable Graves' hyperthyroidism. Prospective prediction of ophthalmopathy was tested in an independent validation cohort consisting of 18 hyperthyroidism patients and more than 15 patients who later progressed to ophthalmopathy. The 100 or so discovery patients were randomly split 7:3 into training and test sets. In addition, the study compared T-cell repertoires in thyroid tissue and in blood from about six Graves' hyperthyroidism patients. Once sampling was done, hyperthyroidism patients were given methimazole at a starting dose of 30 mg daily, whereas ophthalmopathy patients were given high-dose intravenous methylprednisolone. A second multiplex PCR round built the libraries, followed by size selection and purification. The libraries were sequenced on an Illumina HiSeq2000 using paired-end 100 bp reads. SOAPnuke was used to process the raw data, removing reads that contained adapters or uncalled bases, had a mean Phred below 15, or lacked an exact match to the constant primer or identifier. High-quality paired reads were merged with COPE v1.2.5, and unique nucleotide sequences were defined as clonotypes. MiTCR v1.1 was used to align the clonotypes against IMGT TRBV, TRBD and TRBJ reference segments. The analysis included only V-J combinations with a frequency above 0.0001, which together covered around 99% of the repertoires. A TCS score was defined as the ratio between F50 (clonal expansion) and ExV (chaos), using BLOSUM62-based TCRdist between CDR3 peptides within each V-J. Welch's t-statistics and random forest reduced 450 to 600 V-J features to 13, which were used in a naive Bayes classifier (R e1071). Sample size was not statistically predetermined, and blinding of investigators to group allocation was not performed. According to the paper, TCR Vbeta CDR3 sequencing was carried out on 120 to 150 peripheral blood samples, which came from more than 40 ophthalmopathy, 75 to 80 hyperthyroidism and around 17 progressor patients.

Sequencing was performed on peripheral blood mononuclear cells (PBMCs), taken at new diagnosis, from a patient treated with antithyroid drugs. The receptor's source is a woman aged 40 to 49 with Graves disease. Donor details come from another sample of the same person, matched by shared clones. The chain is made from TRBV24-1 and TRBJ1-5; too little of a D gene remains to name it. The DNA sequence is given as TGTGCCACCAGTGCAAGCAATCAGCCCCAGCATTTT. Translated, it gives CATSASNQPQHF.